This TCR beta chain was retrieved from a study of blood T cell repertoires in COVID-19. Some clones are missing from TCRdb's copy, which holds only in-frame ones; the method was immunoSEQ multiplex PCR. The table records over 150,000 clones, 75% to 90% of them present only once. Sample: PBMCs or T cells enriched from blood (not recorded which). This clonotype originated in a woman younger than 45 who had recovered from COVID-19.

The DNA of the CDR3 is TGTGCCATCAGTGAGTCGGTGGCAGGGGAAGCTTTCTTT. It translates to CAISESVAGEAFF. The chain joins TRBV10-3 to TRBJ1-1, with a tentative D call TRBD1 (5 bases). Per the germline V gene, CDR1 is ENHRY and CDR2 is SYGVKD. The CDR3 extends over 13 amino acids. Trimming removed 0 bases at V and 8 bases at J, with 10 bases between.